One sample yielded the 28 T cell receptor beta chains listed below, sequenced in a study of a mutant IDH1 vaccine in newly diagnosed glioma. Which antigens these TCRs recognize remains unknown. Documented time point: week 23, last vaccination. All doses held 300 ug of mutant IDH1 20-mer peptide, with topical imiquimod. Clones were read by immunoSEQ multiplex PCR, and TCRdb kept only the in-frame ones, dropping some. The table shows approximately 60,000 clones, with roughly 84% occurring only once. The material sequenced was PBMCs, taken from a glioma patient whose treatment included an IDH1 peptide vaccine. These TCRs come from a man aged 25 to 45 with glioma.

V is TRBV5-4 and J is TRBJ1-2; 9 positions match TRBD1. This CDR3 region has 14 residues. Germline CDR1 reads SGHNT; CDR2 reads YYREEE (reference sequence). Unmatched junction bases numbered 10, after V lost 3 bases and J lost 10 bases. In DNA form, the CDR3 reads TGTGCCAGCAGCTCTCAGGGACAGGGTCTACCCTACACCTTC. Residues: CASSSQGQGLPYTF.

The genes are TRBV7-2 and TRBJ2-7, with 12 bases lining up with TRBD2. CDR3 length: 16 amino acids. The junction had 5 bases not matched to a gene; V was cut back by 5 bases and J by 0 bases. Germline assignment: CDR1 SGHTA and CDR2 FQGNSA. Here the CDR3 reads CASSPRLAGDSYEQYF. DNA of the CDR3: TGTGCCAGCAGCCCGAGACTAGCGGGAGACTCCTACGAGCAGTACTTC.

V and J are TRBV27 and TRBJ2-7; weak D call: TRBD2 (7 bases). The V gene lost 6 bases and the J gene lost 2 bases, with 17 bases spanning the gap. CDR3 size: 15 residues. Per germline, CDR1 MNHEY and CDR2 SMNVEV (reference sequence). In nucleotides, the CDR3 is TGTGCCAGCAGCCCAGGGGCGGGGGATACCTACGAGCAGTACTTC. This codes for CASSPGAGDTYEQYF.

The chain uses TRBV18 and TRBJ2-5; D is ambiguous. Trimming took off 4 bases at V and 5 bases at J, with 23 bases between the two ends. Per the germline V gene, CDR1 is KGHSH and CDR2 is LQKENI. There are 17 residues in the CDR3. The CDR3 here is CASSRAPLEPSRETQYF. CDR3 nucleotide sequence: TGTGCCAGCTCACGAGCCCCTCTTGAACCTTCCAGGGAGACCCAGTACTTC. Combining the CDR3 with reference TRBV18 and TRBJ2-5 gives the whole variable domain NAGVMQNPRHLVRRRGQEARLRCSPMKGHSHVYWYRQLPEEGLKFMVYLQKENIIDESGMPKERFSAEFPKEGPSILRIQQVVRGDSAAYFCASSRAPLEPSRETQYFGPGTRLLVL.

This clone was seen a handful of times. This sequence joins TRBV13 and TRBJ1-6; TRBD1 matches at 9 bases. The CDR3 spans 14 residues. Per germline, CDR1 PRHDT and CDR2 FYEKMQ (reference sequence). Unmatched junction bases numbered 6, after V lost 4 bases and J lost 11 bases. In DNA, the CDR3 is TGTGCCAGCAGCTGGGGGACAGGGAAAGCACCCCTCCACTTT. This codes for CASSWGTGKAPLHF.

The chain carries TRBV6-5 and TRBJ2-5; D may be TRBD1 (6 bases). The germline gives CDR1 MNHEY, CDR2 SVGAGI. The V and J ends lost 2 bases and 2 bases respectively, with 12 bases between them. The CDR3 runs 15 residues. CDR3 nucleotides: TGTGCCAGCAGTTACCCGGGACAATCGCAAGAGACCCAGTACTTC. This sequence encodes CASSYPGQSQETQYF.

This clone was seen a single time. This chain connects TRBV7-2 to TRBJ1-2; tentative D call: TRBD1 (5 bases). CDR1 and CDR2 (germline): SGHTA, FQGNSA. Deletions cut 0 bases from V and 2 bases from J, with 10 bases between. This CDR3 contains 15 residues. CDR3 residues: CASSLAETVNYGYTF. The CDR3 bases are TGTGCCAGCAGCTTAGCGGAGACAGTCAACTATGGCTACACCTTC.

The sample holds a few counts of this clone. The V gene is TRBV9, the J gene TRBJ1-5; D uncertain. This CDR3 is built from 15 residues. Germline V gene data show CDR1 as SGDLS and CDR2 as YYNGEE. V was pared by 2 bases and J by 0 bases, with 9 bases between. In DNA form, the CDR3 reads TGTGCCAGCAGCGTTGGACTTAATAGCAATCAGCCCCAGCATTTT. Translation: CASSVGLNSNQPQHF.

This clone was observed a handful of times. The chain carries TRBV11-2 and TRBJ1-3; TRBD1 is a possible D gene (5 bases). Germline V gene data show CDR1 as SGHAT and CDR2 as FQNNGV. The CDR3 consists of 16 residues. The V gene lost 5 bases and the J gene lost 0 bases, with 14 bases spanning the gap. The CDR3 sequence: CASSPPTGVSGNTIYF. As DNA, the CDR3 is TGTGCCAGCAGCCCCCCGACGGGGGTCTCTGGAAACACCATATATTTT.

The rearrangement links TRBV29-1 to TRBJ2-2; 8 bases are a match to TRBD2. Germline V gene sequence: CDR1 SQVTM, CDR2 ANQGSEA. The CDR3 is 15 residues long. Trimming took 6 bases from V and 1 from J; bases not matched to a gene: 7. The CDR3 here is CSVQSGGLNTGELFF. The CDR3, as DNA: TGCAGCGTACAATCGGGGGGGTTGAACACCGGGGAGCTGTTTTTT.

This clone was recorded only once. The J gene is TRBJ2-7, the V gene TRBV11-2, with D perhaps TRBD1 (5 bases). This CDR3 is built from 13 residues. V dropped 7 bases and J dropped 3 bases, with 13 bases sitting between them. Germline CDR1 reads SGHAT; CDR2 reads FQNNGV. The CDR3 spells CASTTTDRYEQYF. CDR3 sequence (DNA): TGTGCCAGCACTACGACAGACCGCTACGAGCAGTACTTC.

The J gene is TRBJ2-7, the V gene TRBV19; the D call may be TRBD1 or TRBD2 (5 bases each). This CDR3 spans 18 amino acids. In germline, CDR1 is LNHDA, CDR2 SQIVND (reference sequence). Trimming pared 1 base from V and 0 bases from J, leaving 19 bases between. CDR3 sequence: CASSIATPIRETSYEQYF. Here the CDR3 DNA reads TGTGCCAGTAGTATAGCTACCCCCATCAGGGAGACCTCCTACGAGCAGTACTTC.

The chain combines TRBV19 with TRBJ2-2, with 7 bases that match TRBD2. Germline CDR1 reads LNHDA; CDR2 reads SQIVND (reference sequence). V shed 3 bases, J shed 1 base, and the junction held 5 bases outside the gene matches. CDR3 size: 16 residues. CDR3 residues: CASSIKGLLNTGELFF. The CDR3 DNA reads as TGTGCCAGTAGTATTAAGGGACTACTGAACACCGGGGAGCTGTTTTTT.

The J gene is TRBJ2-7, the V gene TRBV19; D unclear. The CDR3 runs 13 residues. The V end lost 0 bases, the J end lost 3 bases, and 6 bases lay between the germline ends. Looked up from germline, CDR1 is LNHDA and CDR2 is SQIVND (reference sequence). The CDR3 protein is CASSIDRNYEQYF. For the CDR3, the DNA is TGTGCCAGTAGTATAGACAGGAACTACGAGCAGTACTTC.

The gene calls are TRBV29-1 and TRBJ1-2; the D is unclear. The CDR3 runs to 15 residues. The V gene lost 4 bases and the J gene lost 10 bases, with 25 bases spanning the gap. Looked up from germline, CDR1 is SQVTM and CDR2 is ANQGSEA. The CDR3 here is CSVAQSRDPILDYTF. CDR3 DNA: TGCAGCGTTGCCCAGTCCCGGGATCCCATACTTGACTACACCTTC.

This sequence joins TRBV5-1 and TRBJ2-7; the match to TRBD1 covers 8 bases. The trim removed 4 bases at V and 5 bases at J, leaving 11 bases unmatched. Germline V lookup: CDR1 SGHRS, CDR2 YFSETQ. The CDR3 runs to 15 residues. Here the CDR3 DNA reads TGCGCCAGCAGCGGGGGACAGGAAAATAGCAACGAGCAGTACTTC. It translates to CASSGGQENSNEQYF.

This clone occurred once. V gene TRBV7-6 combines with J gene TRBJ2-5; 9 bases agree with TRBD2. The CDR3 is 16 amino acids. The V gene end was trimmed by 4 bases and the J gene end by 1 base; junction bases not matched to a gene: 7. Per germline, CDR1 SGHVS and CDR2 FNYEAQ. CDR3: CASSSFSGGSQETQYF. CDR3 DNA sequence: TGTGCCAGCAGCTCCTTTAGCGGGGGTTCCCAAGAGACCCAGTACTTC.

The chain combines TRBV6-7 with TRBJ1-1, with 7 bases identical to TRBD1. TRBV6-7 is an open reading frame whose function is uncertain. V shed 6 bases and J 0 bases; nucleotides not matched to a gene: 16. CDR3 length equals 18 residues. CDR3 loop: CASRRPGGGRGMNTEAFF. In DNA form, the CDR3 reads TGTGCCAGCAGACGACCGGGAGGGGGCAGGGGTATGAACACTGAAGCTTTCTTT.

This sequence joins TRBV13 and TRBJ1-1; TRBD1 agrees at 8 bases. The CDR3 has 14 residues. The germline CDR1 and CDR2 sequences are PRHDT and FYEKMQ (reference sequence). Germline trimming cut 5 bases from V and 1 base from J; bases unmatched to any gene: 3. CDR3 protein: CASSPGTGNTEAFF. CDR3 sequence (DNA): TGTGCCAGCAGCCCCGGGACAGGGAACACTGAAGCTTTCTTT.

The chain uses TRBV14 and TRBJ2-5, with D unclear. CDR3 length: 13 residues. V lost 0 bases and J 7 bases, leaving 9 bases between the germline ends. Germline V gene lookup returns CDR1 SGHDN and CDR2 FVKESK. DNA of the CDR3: TGTGCCAGCAGCCAAGATCATACGGGGACCCAGTACTTC. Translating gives CASSQDHTGTQYF.

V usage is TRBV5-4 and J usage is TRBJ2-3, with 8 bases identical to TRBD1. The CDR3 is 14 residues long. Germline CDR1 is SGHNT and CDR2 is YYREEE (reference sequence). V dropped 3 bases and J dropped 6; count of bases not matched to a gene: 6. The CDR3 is CASSWQGAKDTQYF. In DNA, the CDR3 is TGTGCCAGCAGCTGGCAGGGGGCGAAGGATACGCAGTATTTT.

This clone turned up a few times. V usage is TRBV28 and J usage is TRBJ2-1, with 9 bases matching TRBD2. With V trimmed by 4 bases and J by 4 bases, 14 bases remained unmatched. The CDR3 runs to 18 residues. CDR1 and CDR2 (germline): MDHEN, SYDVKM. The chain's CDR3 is CASSSSGGGAVIYNEQFF. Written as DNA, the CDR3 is TGTGCCAGCAGTTCCTCTGGCGGGGGGGCCGTCATATACAATGAGCAGTTCTTC.

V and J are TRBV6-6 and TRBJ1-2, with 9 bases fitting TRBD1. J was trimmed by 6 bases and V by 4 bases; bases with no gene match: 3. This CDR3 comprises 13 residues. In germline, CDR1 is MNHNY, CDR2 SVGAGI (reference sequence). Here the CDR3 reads CASSSRQGDGYTF. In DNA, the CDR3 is TGTGCCAGCAGTTCCCGACAGGGGGATGGCTACACCTTC.

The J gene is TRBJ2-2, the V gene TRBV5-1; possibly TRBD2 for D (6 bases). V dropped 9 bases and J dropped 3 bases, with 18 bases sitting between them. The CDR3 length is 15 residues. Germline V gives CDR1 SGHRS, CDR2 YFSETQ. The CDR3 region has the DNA TGCGCCACCCGGAAACAGACTAGGGACACCGGGGAGCTGTTTTTT. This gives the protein CATRKQTRDTGELFF. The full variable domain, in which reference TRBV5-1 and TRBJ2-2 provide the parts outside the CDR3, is KAGVTQTPRYLIKTRGQQVTLSCSPISGHRSVSWYQQTPGQGLQFLFEYFSETQRNKGNFPGRFSGRQFSNSRSEMNVSTLELGDSALYLCATRKQTRDTGELFFGEGSRLTVL.

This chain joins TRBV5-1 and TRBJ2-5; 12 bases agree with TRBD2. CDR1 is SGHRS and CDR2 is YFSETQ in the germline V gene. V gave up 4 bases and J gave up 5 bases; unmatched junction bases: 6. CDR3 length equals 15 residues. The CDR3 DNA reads TGCGCCAGCAGCACCGCTAGCGGGGGGGCGGAGACCCAGTACTTC. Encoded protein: CASSTASGGAETQYF.

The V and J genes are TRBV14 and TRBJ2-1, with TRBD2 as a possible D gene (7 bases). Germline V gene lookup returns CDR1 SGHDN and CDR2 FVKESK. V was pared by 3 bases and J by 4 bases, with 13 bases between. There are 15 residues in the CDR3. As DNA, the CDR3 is TGTGCCAGCAGCCAGAGGGGGGGCCTTTACAATGAGCAGTTCTTC. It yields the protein CASSQRGGLYNEQFF.

The CDR3 sequence is CASSPETGVPGELFF. In nucleotides, the CDR3 is TGTGCCAGCTCACCGGAGACAGGGGTACCCGGGGAGCTGTTTTTT. This rearrangement joins TRBV18 to TRBJ2-2; 8 bases align to TRBD1. Trimming removed 3 bases from V and 6 bases from J; junction bases left unmatched: 6. Germline lookup yields CDR1 KGHSH and CDR2 LQKENI. The CDR3 runs to 15 residues.

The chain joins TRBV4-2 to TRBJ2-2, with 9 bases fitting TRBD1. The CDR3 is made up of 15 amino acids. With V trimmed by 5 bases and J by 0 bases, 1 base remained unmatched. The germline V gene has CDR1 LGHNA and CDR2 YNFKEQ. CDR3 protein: CASSGDRANTGELFF. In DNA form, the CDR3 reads TGTGCCAGCAGCGGGGACAGGGCGAACACCGGGGAGCTGTTTTTT.